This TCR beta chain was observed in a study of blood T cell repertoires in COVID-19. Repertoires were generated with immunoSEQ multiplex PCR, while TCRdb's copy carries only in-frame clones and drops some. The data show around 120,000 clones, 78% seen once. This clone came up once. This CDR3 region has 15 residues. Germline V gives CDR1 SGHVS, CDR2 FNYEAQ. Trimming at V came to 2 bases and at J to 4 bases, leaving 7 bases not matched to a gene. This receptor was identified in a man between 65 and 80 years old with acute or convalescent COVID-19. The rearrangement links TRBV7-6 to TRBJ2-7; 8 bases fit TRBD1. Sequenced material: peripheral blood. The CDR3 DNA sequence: TGTGCCAGCAGCTTATCCGCAGGGGGCGTGTACGAGCAGTACTTC. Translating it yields CASSLSAGGVYEQYF.